The 27 T cell receptor beta chains below come from one sample, sequenced in a study of T-cell memory formation after mild COVID-19. From the 5' RACE reads, TCRdb called clonotypes with MiXCR, one entry per CDR3 protein. The data contain approximately 500,000 distinct CDR3 sequences, nearly 25% of them singletons. The specimen sequenced was PBMCs or a T cell subset sorted from them (not recorded which). These receptors were taken from an adult woman who had mild COVID-19 (a few samples of this study predate the infection). Cell type and time point are not known.

This chain uses TRBV18 with TRBJ2-1; 12 positions match TRBD2. In germline, CDR1 is KGHSH, CDR2 LQKENI. The junction had 5 bases not matched to a gene; V was cut back by 3 bases and J by 2 bases. The CDR3 length is 17 residues. The CDR3 region has the DNA TGTGCCAGCTCACCGACAGGGACTAGCGGGCCCTACAATGAGCAGTTCTTC. Translating it yields CASSPTGTSGPYNEQFF.

This clonotype has just a few counts. The rearrangement joins TRBV13 to TRBJ1-4, with 10 bases matching TRBD1. CDR1 and CDR2 from the germline V gene are PRHDT and FYEKMQ (reference sequence). V lost 3 bases and J lost 8; bases outside the gene matches: 3. CDR3 length: 14 amino acids. In DNA form, the CDR3 reads TGTGCCAGCAGCTTGAGGACAGGGGGAGAAAAACTGTTTTTT. It yields the protein CASSLRTGGEKLFF.

This clonotype was picked up a small number of times. The rearrangement joins TRBV5-1 to TRBJ2-7; TRBD2 matches 10 bases. This CDR3 is 16 amino acids long. Germline values: CDR1 SGHRS, CDR2 YFSETQ. The ends lost 4 bases at V and 5 bases at J; junction bases unmatched: 12. Here the CDR3 reads CASSPEPSGSSHEQYF. The CDR3 nucleotides read TGCGCCAGCAGCCCGGAACCTAGCGGGAGTTCCCACGAGCAGTACTTC.

The V and J genes are TRBV2 and TRBJ1-6; D unclear. CDR3 length: 12 amino acids. The germline V and J ends were trimmed by 10 bases and 10 bases, with 14 bases remaining between them. CDR1 is SNHLY and CDR2 is FYNNEI in the germline V gene. CDR3 bases: TGTGCCACCGGGAGGGTGGAATCACCCCTCCACTTT. It encodes CATGRVESPLHF.

The chain joins TRBV5-1 to TRBJ2-2, with D perhaps TRBD2 (6 bases). The CDR3 loop spans 14 amino acids. Looked up from germline, CDR1 is SGHRS and CDR2 is YFSETQ. Trimming took 0 bases from V and 6 from J, leaving 9 bases between them. The CDR3, as DNA: TGCGCCAGCAGCTTGGTGGGGGGATCCGGGGAGCTGTTTTTT. It yields the protein CASSLVGGSGELFF.

The J gene is TRBJ2-2, the V gene TRBV7-9; TRBD2 matches at 14 bases. In germline, CDR1 is SEHNR, CDR2 FQNEAQ (reference sequence). The CDR3 totals 18 residues. Unmatched junction bases numbered 5, after V lost 0 bases and J lost 5 bases. CDR3 nucleotide sequence: TGTGCCAGCAGCTTAGCCGGGACTAGCGGGAGAGATACCGGGGAGCTGTTTTTT. It specifies CASSLAGTSGRDTGELFF. The entire variable domain, with the rest obtained from reference TRBV7-9 and TRBJ2-2, is as follows: DTGVSQNPRHKITKRGQNVTFRCDPISEHNRLYWYRQTLGQGPEFLTYFQNEAQLEKSRLLSDRFSAERPKGSFSTLEIQRTEQGDSAMYLCASSLAGTSGRDTGELFFGEGSRLTVL.

This clonotype has ten or more counts. The chain employs TRBV9 and TRBJ2-7, with D hard to call. The CDR3 totals 10 residues. Germline V CDR1 and CDR2: SGDLS, YYNGEE. V was trimmed by 6 bases and J by 5 bases, leaving 6 bases between them. The CDR3 spells CASTSHEQYF. CDR3 nucleotides: TGTGCCAGCACGAGCCACGAGCAGTACTTC.

This clonotype was picked up a small number of times. V usage is TRBV6-2 or TRBV6-3 and J usage is TRBJ1-6; TRBD1 might be the D (5 bases). CDR1 and CDR2 from the germline V gene are MNHEY and SVGEGT. The CDR3 covers 15 residues. V was clipped by 4 bases and J by 7 bases, with 14 bases between them. The CDR3 protein is CASSSMGRNNSPLHF. In nucleotides, the CDR3 is TGTGCCAGCAGTTCGATGGGACGGAACAATTCACCCCTCCACTTT.

A few counts support this clonotype. The chain couples TRBV4-2 to TRBJ2-5; TRBD2 matches 11 bases. CDR1 LGHNA and CDR2 YNFKEQ come from the germline V gene. The CDR3 runs to 18 residues. Losses at the gene ends were 0 bases for V and 8 bases for J; bases not matched to a gene: 14. The CDR3 region has the DNA TGTGCCAGCAGCCAAGAACTAGCGGGAGCCCCCGTGGTTATTACCCAGTACTTC. Its protein product is CASSQELAGAPVVITQYF.

This clonotype was recorded many times. The CDR3 spells CASSLALAFYTDTQYF. Written as DNA, the CDR3 is TGCGCCAGCAGCTTGGCACTAGCCTTTTACACAGATACGCAGTATTTT. The chain employs TRBV5-1 and TRBJ2-3; a weak D match, TRBD2 (6 bases). This CDR3 has 16 amino acids. The germline V gene encodes CDR1 SGHRS and CDR2 YFSETQ. Trimming stripped 0 bases from V and 2 bases from J, with 13 bases between. The full variable domain, rest sourced from reference TRBV5-1 and TRBJ2-3, is KAGVTQTPRYLIKTRGQQVTLSCSPISGHRSVSWYQQTPGQGLQFLFEYFSETQRNKGNFPGRFSGRQFSNSRSEMNVSTLELGDSALYLCASSLALAFYTDTQYFGPGTRLTVL.

This clonotype has more than one count but fewer than ten. The chain combines TRBV20-1 with TRBJ1-1; the D gene is possibly TRBD1 (6 bases). The CDR3 totals 14 residues. Germline V CDR1 and CDR2: DFQATT, SNEGSKA (reference sequence). The V end lost 5 bases, the J end lost 5 bases, and 18 bases lay between the germline ends. The CDR3 DNA reads TGCAGTGCTCCCACCACAGGGAAACGAACTGAAGCTTTCTTT. Residues: CSAPTTGKRTEAFF.

This clonotype has a handful of counts. This rearrangement joins TRBV19 to TRBJ1-6, with D perhaps TRBD1 (6 bases). V was trimmed by 10 bases and J by 10 bases, leaving 20 bases between them. There are 14 residues in the CDR3. CDR1 and CDR2 (germline): LNHDA, SQIVND (reference sequence). The CDR3 region has the DNA TGTGCCACCAAAGAGACAATGACAGGATCACCCCTCCACTTT. Residues: CATKETMTGSPLHF.

This clonotype was counted only a few times. The chain carries TRBV5-1 and TRBJ2-3; tentative D call: TRBD1 (5 bases). In germline, CDR1 is SGHRS, CDR2 YFSETQ. This CDR3 has 15 residues. V lost 4 bases to trimming and J lost 0 bases, with 12 bases between them. The CDR3 reads CASSPQQASTDTQYF. The CDR3 DNA follows: TGCGCCAGCAGCCCCCAACAGGCCAGCACAGATACGCAGTATTTT.

The chain combines TRBV10-3 with TRBJ1-2; D gene unclear. CDR1 ENHRY and CDR2 SYGVKD come from the germline V gene. V lost 4 bases and J lost 3, with 3 bases in between. The CDR3 totals 11 residues. The DNA for the CDR3 is TGTGCCATCAGTGGGGACTATGGCTACACCTTC. This sequence encodes CAISGDYGYTF.

This clonotype was found a few times. The chain joins TRBV7-8 to TRBJ2-1, with 8 bases fitting TRBD2. V was pared by 2 bases and J by 6 bases, with 9 bases of the junction left unmatched. The germline gives CDR1 SGHVS, CDR2 FQNEAQ. This CDR3 region has 16 residues. In nucleotides, the CDR3 is TGTGCCAGCAGCTTACCGTCGGGAGGGGCAGGCAATGAGCAGTTCTTC. Translated: CASSLPSGGAGNEQFF.

V gene TRBV7-6 combines with J gene TRBJ1-5; D ambiguous. Germline loops: CDR1 SGHVS, CDR2 FNYEAQ. Trimming shortened V by 5 bases and J by 5 bases, and 16 bases separated the two germline ends. CDR3 size: 15 residues. For the CDR3, the DNA is TGTGCCAGCAGCGAACGCTCGGGGAACTATCAGCCCCAGCATTTT. It specifies CASSERSGNYQPQHF.

This clonotype was detected a few times. The rearrangement uses TRBV9 and TRBJ2-7, with D hard to call. Trimming removed 0 bases from V and 1 base from J, with 8 bases in between. Germline assignment: CDR1 SGDLS and CDR2 YYNGEE. The CDR3 has 14 amino acids. CDR3 loop: CASSVGGRSYEQYF. The CDR3 region has the DNA TGTGCCAGCAGCGTAGGAGGCAGGTCCTACGAGCAGTACTTC.

There are a few counts of this clonotype. J is TRBJ2-7 and V is TRBV15, with a weak D call TRBD2 (6 bases). V was pared by 0 bases and J by 4 bases, with 13 bases between. The CDR3 spans 15 residues. Germline V gives CDR1 LNHNV, CDR2 YYDKDF (reference sequence). In nucleotides, the CDR3 is TGTGCCACCAGCAGAGAGGGACCGGGACTTTACGAGCAGTACTTC. As protein: CATSREGPGLYEQYF.

This clonotype has only a few counts. The V call is TRBV15, the J call TRBJ2-7; 12 bases fit TRBD1. Germline-derived CDR1 and CDR2 are LNHNV and YYDKDF (reference sequence). The CDR3 covers 15 residues. With V trimmed by 3 bases and J by 4 bases, 4 bases remained unmatched. CDR3 coding DNA: TGTGCCACCAGCAGGGGACAGGGGGCGCGGTACGAGCAGTACTTC. This sequence encodes CATSRGQGARYEQYF.

This rearrangement joins TRBV4-2 to TRBJ1-5, with a weak D call TRBD1 (5 bases). The CDR3 is 15 amino acids. V lost 0 bases and J lost 2, with 8 bases in between. Looked up from germline, CDR1 is LGHNA and CDR2 is YNFKEQ. DNA of the CDR3: TGTGCCAGCAGCCAAGAGTGGGGCCGCAATCAGCCCCAGCATTTT. Amino acids: CASSQEWGRNQPQHF.

The sample holds a few counts of this clonotype. This chain joins TRBV7-8 and TRBJ1-2; perhaps TRBD1 as D (6 bases). V lost 1 base and J lost 7, with 16 bases in between. The CDR3 has 15 amino acids. Germline V gives CDR1 SGHVS, CDR2 FQNEAQ. The CDR3 spells CASSLDRVAGGGYTF. The DNA for the CDR3 is TGTGCCAGCAGCTTAGACAGGGTGGCGGGAGGTGGCTACACCTTC. The full variable domain, completed using reference TRBV7-8 and TRBJ1-2, is GAGVSQSPRYKVAKRGQDVALRCDPISGHVSLFWYQQALGQGPEFLTYFQNEAQLDKSGLPSDRFFAERPEGSVSTLKIQRTQQEDSAVYLCASSLDRVAGGGYTFGSGTRLTVV.

V is TRBV24-1 and J is TRBJ2-3; the D call may be TRBD1 or TRBD2 (5 bases each). V shed 0 bases and J shed 2 bases, with 8 bases lying between them. The germline CDR1 and CDR2 sequences are KGHDR and SFDVKD. This CDR3 comprises 15 residues. CDR3 amino acids: CATSDLQGDTDTQYF. The CDR3 DNA sequence: TGTGCCACCAGTGATTTGCAGGGAGACACAGATACGCAGTATTTT.

This clonotype is a singleton in its sample. V is TRBV4-1 and J is TRBJ2-1, with 11 bases matching TRBD2. V lost 4 bases to trimming and J lost 7 bases; unmatched junction nucleotides: 6. The CDR3 loop spans 15 amino acids. Per the germline V gene, CDR1 is MGHRA and CDR2 is YSYEKL. In nucleotides, the CDR3 is TGCGCCAGCAGCCGAACTAGCGGGGGAGGGAATGAGCAGTTCTTC. Protein product: CASSRTSGGGNEQFF.

This clonotype was picked up a small number of times. The rearrangement uses TRBV10-3 and TRBJ2-1, with D possibly called TRBD1 or TRBD2 (5 bases each). Trimming removed 0 bases at V and 8 bases at J, with 20 bases between. The CDR3 runs 17 residues. Germline assignment: CDR1 ENHRY and CDR2 SYGVKD. CDR3 region: CAISESNEGPTEDEQFF. For the CDR3, the DNA is TGTGCCATCAGTGAGTCGAATGAGGGGCCTACTGAGGATGAGCAGTTCTTC.

The chain couples TRBV7-3 to TRBJ2-1; 10 nucleotides agree with TRBD2. Germline V lookup: CDR1 SGHTA, CDR2 FQGTGA. CDR3 length: 15 amino acids. The ends lost 5 bases at V and 2 bases at J; junction bases unmatched: 3. The CDR3 region has the DNA TGTGCCAGCAGCCTGGGACTAGCGACCTACAATGAGCAGTTCTTC. This translates into CASSLGLATYNEQFF.

This clonotype was counted a few times. The chain is built from TRBV12-3 or TRBV12-4 and TRBJ2-7; TRBD2 agrees at 15 bases. The junction had 8 bases not matched to a gene; V was cut back by 5 bases and J by 0 bases. The CDR3 extends over 18 amino acids. The CDR3 nucleotides are TGTGCCAGCAGTGCCCGACCGGGACTAGCGGGAGGCTCCTACGAGCAGTACTTC. Protein sequence: CASSARPGLAGGSYEQYF.

The chain has TRBV29-1 and TRBJ1-1, with D possibly being TRBD1 (6 bases). Germline lookup yields CDR1 SQVTM and CDR2 ANQGSEA. V was cut by 1 base and J by 6 bases, with 15 bases left in between. The CDR3 has 14 amino acids. The CDR3 spells CSVEVTGRGAEAFF. In nucleotides, the CDR3 is TGCAGCGTTGAAGTCACAGGGAGGGGTGCTGAAGCTTTCTTT.